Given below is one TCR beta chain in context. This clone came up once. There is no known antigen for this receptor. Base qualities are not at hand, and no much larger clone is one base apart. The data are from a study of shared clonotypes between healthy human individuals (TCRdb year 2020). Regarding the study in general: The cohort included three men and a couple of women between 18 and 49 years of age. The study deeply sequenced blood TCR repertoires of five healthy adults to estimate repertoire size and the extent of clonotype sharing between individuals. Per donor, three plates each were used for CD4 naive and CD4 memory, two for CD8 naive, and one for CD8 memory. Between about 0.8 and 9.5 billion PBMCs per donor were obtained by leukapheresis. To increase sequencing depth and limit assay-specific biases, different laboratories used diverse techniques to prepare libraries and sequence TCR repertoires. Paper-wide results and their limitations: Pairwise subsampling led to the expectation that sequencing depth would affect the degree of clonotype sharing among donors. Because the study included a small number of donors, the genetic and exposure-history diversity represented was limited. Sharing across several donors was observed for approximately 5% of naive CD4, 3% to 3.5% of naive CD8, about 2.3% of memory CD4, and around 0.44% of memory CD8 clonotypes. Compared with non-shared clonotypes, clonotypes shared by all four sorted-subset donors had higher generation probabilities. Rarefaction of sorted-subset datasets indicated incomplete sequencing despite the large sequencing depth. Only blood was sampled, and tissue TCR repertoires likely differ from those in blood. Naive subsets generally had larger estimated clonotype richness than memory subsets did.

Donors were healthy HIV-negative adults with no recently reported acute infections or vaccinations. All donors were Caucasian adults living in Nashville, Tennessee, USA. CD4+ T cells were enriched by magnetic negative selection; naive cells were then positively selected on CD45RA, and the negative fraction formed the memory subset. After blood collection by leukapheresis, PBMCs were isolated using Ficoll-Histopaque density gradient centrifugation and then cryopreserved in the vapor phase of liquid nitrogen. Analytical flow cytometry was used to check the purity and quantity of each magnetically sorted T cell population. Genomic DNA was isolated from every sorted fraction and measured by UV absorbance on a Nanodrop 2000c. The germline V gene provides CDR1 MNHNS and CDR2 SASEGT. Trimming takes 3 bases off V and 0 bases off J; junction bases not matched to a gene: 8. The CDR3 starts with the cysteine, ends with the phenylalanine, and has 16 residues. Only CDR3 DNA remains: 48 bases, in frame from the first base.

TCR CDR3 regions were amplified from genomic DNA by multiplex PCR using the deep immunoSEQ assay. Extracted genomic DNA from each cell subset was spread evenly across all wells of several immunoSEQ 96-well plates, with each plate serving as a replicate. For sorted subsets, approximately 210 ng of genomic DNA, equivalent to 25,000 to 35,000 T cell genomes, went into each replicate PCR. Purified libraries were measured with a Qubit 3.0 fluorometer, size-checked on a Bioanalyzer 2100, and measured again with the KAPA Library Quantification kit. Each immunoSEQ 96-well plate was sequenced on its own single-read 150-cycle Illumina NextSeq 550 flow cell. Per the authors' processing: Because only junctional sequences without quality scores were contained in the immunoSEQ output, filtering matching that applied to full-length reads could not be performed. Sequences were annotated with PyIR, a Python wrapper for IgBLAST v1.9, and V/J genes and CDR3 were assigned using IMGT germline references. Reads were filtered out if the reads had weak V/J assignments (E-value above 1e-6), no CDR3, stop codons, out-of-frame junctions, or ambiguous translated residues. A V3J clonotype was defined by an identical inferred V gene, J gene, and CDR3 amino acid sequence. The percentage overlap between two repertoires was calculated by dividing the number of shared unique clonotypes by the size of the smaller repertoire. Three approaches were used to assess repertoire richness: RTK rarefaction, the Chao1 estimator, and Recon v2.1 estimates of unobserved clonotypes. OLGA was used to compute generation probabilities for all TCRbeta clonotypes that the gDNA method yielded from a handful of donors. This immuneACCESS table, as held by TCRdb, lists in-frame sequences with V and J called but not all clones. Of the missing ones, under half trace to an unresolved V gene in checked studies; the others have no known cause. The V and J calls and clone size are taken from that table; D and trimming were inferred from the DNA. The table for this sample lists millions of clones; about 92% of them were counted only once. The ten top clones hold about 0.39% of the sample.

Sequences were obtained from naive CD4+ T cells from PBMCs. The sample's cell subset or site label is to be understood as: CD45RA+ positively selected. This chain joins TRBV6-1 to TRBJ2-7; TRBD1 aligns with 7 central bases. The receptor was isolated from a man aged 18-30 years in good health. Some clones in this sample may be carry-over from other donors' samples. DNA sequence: TGTGCCAGCAGTGATATACGACAGGGTCTCTCCTACGAGCAGTACTTC. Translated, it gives CASSDIRQGLSYEQYF.